The sample holds a few counts of the clone carrying this T cell receptor (beta chain). Antigen: not known. Expressed TCRB transcripts were sequenced because the entire RNA isolate underwent reverse transcription. Clones were sequenced by immunoSEQ multiplex PCR, and TCRdb holds only the in-frame ones, with some missing. The table includes 630,000 or so clones, more than 12% detected once. Germline loops: CDR1 SGHRS, CDR2 YFSETQ. CDR3 length: 14 residues. V lost 0 bases and J lost 2, with 9 bases in between. CD45RO/CCR7/CD25/CD127/CD95/CD27 staining was used to isolate CD4+ naive, central memory, regulatory and stem cell-like memory cells by sorting. Sorted populations all exceeded 98% purity. The data were taken from a study of beta chain features in type 1 diabetes. Study findings and constraints: Insertions were fewer and deletions more numerous at VDJ junctions in type 1 diabetes patients. Any PCR bias toward short templates would affect both groups alike. All four CD4+ subsets of Type 1 diabetes patients contained TCRB CDR3s that were moderately but significantly shorter.

The TCR sequence derives from a man aged 18 to 30 with type 1 diabetes. Specimen: naive CD4+ T cells from blood. This sequence joins TRBV5-1 and TRBJ2-7; D unresolved. The CDR3 nucleotides read TGCGCCAGCAGCTTGGACGGAGCTGCCTACGAGCAGTACTTC. It codes for CASSLDGAAYEQYF.